This T cell receptor (beta chain) derives from a study of blood T cells in healthy people across ages. The use of a sample-barcoded 5' primer and a J-beta primer mix characterized a second PCR of roughly 6 to 11 cycles. TCRdb re-analysed the 5' RACE reads in MiXCR, keeping a single row per CDR3 protein. The table lists hundreds of thousands of distinct CDR3 sequences, roughly 47% of them singletons. Overall study findings and caveats: Underestimates were what the diversity estimates from one million T cells were considered to be.

On this clonotype: The target antigen is unknown.

Sequenced material: blood. The receptor was isolated from a woman aged 60-75 years in good health.

CDR3 in amino acids: CASRPNQGIYGYTF. CDR3 DNA sequence: TGTGCCAGCAGGCCCAACCAGGGTATCTATGGCTACACCTTC. The chain combines TRBV6-2 or TRBV6-3 with TRBJ1-2; D is perhaps TRBD1 (5 bases). CDR1 MNHEY and CDR2 SVGEGT come from the germline V gene. This CDR3 contains 14 residues. The V end lost 6 bases, the J end lost 4 bases, and 15 bases lay between the germline ends.